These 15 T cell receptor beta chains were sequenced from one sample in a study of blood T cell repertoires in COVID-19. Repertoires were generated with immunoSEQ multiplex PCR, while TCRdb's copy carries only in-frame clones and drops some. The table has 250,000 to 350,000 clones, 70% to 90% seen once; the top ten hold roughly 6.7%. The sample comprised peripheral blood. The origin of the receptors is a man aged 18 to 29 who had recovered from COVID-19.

The CDR3 DNA follows: TGCAGCGTTGGAGCAGGGGGAAACTCAGATACGCAGTATTTT. This encodes CSVGAGGNSDTQYF. The chain uses TRBV29-1 and TRBJ2-3; the match to TRBD1 covers 7 bases. The CDR3 is made up of 14 amino acids. V shed 4 bases and J 4 bases; nucleotides not matched to a gene: 8. Per the germline V gene, CDR1 is SQVTM and CDR2 is ANQGSEA.

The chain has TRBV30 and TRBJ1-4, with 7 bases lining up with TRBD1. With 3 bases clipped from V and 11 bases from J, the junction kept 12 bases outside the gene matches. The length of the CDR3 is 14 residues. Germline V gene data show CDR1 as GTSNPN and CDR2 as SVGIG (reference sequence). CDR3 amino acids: CAWRLTGEGAKLFF. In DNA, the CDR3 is TGTGCCTGGAGGCTCACAGGGGAAGGGGCGAAACTGTTTTTT.

The chain's CDR3 is CASSSGLAGNTDTQYF. The DNA for the CDR3 is TGTGCCAGCAGCTCCGGACTAGCGGGAAACACAGATACGCAGTATTTT. The J gene is TRBJ2-3, the V gene TRBV7-2, with 12 bases matching TRBD2. Germline assignment: CDR1 SGHTA and CDR2 FQGNSA. The trim removed 4 bases at V and 2 bases at J, leaving 4 bases unmatched. The CDR3 is made up of 16 amino acids.

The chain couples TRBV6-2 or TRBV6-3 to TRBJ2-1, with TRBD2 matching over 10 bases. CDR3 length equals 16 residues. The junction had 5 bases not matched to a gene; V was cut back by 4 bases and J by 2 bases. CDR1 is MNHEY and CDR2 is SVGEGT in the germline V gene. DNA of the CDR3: TGTGCCAGCAGTTGGACTAGCGGATATACCTACAATGAGCAGTTCTTC. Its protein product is CASSWTSGYTYNEQFF.

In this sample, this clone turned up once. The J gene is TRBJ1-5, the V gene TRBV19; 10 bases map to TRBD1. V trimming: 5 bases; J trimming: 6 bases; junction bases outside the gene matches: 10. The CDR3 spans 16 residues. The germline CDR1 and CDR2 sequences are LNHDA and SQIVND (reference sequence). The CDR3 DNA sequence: TGTGCCAGTAGTCCCAGGGGACAGGGGATGGGTCAGCCCCAGCATTTT. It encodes CASSPRGQGMGQPQHF. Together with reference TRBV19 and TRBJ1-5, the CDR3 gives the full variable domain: DGGITQSPKYLFRKEGQNVTLSCEQNLNHDAMYWYRQDPGQGLRLIYYSQIVNDFQKGDIAEGYSVSREKKESFPLTVTSAQKNPTAFYLCASSPRGQGMGQPQHFGDGTRLSIL.

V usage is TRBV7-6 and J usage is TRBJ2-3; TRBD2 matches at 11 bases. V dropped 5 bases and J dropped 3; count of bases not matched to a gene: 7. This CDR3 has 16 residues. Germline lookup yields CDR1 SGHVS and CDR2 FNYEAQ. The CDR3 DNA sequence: TGTGCCAGCAGCAAGGTAGCGGGGGGGATAACAGATACGCAGTATTTT. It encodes CASSKVAGGITDTQYF.

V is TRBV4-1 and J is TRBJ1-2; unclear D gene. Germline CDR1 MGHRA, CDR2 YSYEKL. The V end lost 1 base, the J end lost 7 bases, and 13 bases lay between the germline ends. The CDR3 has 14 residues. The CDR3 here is CASSQVIRFGGYTF. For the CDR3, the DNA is TGCGCCAGCAGCCAAGTTATCCGATTCGGTGGCTACACCTTC.

The CDR3 coding sequence is TGTGCCAGCAGCGTACATGCGGGGGGCACTGAAGCTTTCTTT. Protein sequence: CASSVHAGGTEAFF. This chain links TRBV5-5 with TRBJ1-1, with D maybe TRBD1 (5 bases). In germline, CDR1 is SGHKS, CDR2 YYEKEE (reference sequence). This CDR3 comprises 14 residues. V shed 4 bases and J shed 4 bases, with 14 bases lying between them.

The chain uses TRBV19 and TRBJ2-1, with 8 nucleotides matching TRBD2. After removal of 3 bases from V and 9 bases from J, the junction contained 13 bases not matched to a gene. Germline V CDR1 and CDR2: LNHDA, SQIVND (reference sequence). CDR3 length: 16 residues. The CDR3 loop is CASSILYQSSGIEQFF. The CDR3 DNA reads TGTGCCAGTAGTATCCTATATCAGAGTAGCGGGATTGAGCAGTTCTTC. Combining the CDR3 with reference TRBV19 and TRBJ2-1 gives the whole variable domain DGGITQSPKYLFRKEGQNVTLSCEQNLNHDAMYWYRQDPGQGLRLIYYSQIVNDFQKGDIAEGYSVSREKKESFPLTVTSAQKNPTAFYLCASSILYQSSGIEQFFGPGTRLTVL.

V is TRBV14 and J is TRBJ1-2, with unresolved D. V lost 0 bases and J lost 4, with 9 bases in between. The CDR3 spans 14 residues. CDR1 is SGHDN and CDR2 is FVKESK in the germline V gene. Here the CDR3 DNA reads TGTGCCAGCAGCCAAGATACCACTCTCTATGGCTACACCTTC. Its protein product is CASSQDTTLYGYTF.

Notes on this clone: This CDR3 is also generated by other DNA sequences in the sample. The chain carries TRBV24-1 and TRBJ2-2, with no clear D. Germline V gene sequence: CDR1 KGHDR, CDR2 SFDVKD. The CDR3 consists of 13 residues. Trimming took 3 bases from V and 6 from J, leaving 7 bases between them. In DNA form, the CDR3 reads TGTGCCACCAGTGATCCCCAGGCCGGGGAGCTGTTTTTT. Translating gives CATSDPQAGELFF.

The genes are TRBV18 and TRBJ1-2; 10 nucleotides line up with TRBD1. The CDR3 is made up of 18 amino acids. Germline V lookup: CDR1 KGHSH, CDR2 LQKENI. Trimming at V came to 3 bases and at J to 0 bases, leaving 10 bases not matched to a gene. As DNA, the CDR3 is TGTGCCAGCTCACCTAATATTCCGGGACAGGGGTCTAACTATGGCTACACCTTC. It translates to CASSPNIPGQGSNYGYTF.

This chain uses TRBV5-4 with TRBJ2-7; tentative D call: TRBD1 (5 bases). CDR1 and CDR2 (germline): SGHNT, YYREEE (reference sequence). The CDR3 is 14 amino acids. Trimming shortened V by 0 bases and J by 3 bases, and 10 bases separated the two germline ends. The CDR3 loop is CASSLGAGIYEQYF. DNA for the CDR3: TGTGCCAGCAGCTTGGGGGCAGGGATCTACGAGCAGTACTTC.

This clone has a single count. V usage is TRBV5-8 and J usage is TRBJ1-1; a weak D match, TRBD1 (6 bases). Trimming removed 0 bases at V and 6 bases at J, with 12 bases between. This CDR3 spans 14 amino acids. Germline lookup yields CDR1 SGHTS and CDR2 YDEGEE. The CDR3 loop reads CASSLGLQGSEAFF. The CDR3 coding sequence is TGTGCCAGCAGCTTGGGACTCCAGGGGTCTGAAGCTTTCTTT.

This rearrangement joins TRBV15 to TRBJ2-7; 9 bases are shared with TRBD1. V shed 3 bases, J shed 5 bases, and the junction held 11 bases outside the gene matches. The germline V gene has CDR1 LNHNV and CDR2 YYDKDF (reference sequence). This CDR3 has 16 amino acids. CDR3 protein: CATSRDIGTGLHEQYF. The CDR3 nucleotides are TGTGCCACCAGCAGGGACATCGGGACAGGGTTGCACGAGCAGTACTTC.